This entry concerns a single T cell receptor (beta chain). Its target is unknown. Germline CDR1 and CDR2: SGHRS and YFSETQ. The V end was cut by 3 bases, the J end by 0 bases, with 9 bases between. This CDR3 has 14 residues. Healthy donors had no documented immune events, such as infections, while sampled. The data were taken from a study of identifying expanded T cells in peripheral blood. Study-level results: Approximately 1.1 clones differed between technical replicates, versus approximately 17 and 20 over time. Across healthy donors, higher total template counts meant significantly greater approximately two-week count variance.

Method: immunoSEQ multiplex PCR; TCRdb's copy keeps in-frame clones and lacks some. The sample has approximately 110,000 clones, 88% seen once. The receptor was isolated from a person aged 18 to 69 in good health. Source material: blood. The chain uses TRBV5-1 and TRBJ1-1, with D maybe TRBD1 (6 bases). The CDR3 coding sequence is TGCGCCAGCAGCTACGGGGGCGTGAACACTGAAGCTTTCTTT. It codes for CASSYGGVNTEAFF. Drawing the rest from reference TRBV5-1 and TRBJ1-1, the complete variable domain is KAGVTQTPRYLIKTRGQQVTLSCSPISGHRSVSWYQQTPGQGLQFLFEYFSETQRNKGNFPGRFSGRQFSNSRSEMNVSTLELGDSALYLCASSYGGVNTEAFFGQGTRLTVV.